These 11 T cell receptor beta chains were sequenced from one sample in a study of blood T cell repertoires in COVID-19. Method: immunoSEQ multiplex PCR; TCRdb's copy keeps in-frame clones and lacks some. The sample contains about 80,000 clones, approximately 76% of which appear only once. Material for sequencing was peripheral blood. The receptors were gathered from a man in his 70s with active or convalescent COVID-19.

This chain links TRBV27 with TRBJ2-5; 8 nucleotides align to TRBD1. The V and J ends lost 3 bases and 5 bases, in that order; junction bases with no gene match: 8. This CDR3 contains 15 residues. The germline V gene encodes CDR1 MNHEY and CDR2 SMNVEV (reference sequence). The CDR3 coding sequence is TGTGCCAGCAGTTTTTGGGGCGGACAGGGTGAGACCCAGTACTTC. Its translation: CASSFWGGQGETQYF.

The chain uses TRBV5-1 and TRBJ2-1, with 10 bases fitting TRBD2. The germline V gene encodes CDR1 SGHRS and CDR2 YFSETQ. V shed 4 bases, J shed 8 bases, and the junction held 9 bases outside the gene matches. The CDR3 length is 15 residues. The CDR3 reads CASSGSGTSVDEQFF. In DNA, the CDR3 is TGCGCCAGCAGCGGATCCGGGACTAGCGTCGATGAGCAGTTCTTC.

This clone has a handful of counts. This rearrangement joins TRBV5-4 to TRBJ1-2; 7 bases match TRBD1. The CDR3 covers 15 residues. Per germline, CDR1 SGHNT and CDR2 YYREEE (reference sequence). V shed 0 bases, J shed 7 bases, and the junction held 9 bases outside the gene matches. The CDR3 sequence is CASSLGDRDVGGYTF. In DNA form, the CDR3 reads TGTGCCAGCAGCTTGGGAGACAGGGATGTGGGTGGCTACACCTTC.

This clone has a single count. The V gene is TRBV5-1, the J gene TRBJ2-7; 10 bases align to TRBD2. CDR3 length equals 14 residues. Trimming cost V 1 base and J 2 bases; bases outside gene matches: 0. The V gene's germline CDR1 is SGHRS and CDR2 YFSETQ. The CDR3 loop is CASSLSGGAYEQYF. CDR3 nucleotides: TGCGCCAGCAGCTTGAGCGGGGGGGCCTACGAGCAGTACTTC.

The chain carries TRBV19 and TRBJ1-2, with 9 bases lining up with TRBD1. There are 14 residues in the CDR3. J gave up 3 bases and V 5 bases, and 4 bases lay outside the gene matches. CDR1 and CDR2 (germline): LNHDA, SQIVND (reference sequence). CDR3 DNA sequence: TGTGCCAGTAGTCCGGACAGGGGCGACTATGGCTACACCTTC. This encodes CASSPDRGDYGYTF.

This chain links TRBV21-1 with TRBJ2-5; the D call TRBD2 from the table was never checked on the DNA. TRBV21-1 has pseudogene status. The CDR3 loop spans 18 amino acids. DNA of the CDR3: TGTGCCAGCAGCAAAGTTAAGGTAGCGGGGGCCCCGTCGGAGACCCAGTACTTC. This codes for CASSKVKVAGAPSETQYF.

The chain couples TRBV6-5 to TRBJ1-6; 9 nucleotides align to TRBD1. Germline V lookup: CDR1 MNHEY, CDR2 SVGAGI. Trimming removed 4 bases from V and 5 bases from J; junction bases left unmatched: 0. This CDR3 comprises 14 residues. This CDR3 is CASSWDRDNSPLHF. CDR3 sequence (DNA): TGTGCCAGCAGTTGGGACAGGGATAATTCACCCCTCCACTTT.

The V call is TRBV29-1, the J call TRBJ1-1, with 8 bases identical to TRBD1. Per germline, CDR1 SQVTM and CDR2 ANQGSEA. V lost 4 bases, J lost 7 bases, and 8 bases stayed unmatched. The length of the CDR3 is 13 residues. The CDR3 here is CSVVGGQVNEAFF. DNA for the CDR3: TGCAGCGTTGTTGGGGGACAGGTGAATGAAGCTTTCTTT. Full variable domain (remainder filled in from reference TRBV29-1 and TRBJ1-1): SAVISQKPSRDICQRGTSLTIQCQVDSQVTMMFWYRQQPGQSLTLIATANQGSEATYESGFVIDKFPISRPNLTFSTLTVSNMSPEDSSIYLCSVVGGQVNEAFFGQGTRLTVV.

The V call is TRBV3-1 (or the pseudogene TRBV3-2), the J call TRBJ1-1; D not certain. This CDR3 has 14 residues. The V end lost 3 bases, the J end lost 5 bases, and 13 bases lay between the germline ends. CDR1 is LGHDT, CDR2 YNNKEL, per germline (reference sequence). CDR3 sequence reads: CASSHPAAGTEAFF. The CDR3 region has the DNA TGTGCCAGCAGCCACCCCGCGGCGGGTACTGAAGCTTTCTTT.

This chain joins TRBV28 and TRBJ1-2; 8 bases are shared with TRBD1. Trimming took 5 bases from V and 2 from J; bases not matched to a gene: 7. Germline assignment: CDR1 MDHEN and CDR2 SYDVKM. CDR3 size: 15 residues. The CDR3 sequence is CASSPSGTGNYGYTF. The CDR3 DNA follows: TGTGCCAGCAGTCCCTCCGGGACAGGAAACTATGGCTACACCTTC.

This clone was detected many times. In DNA form, the CDR3 reads TGCGCCAGCAGCGGACACACAAATTCACCCCTCCACTTT. Encoded protein: CASSGHTNSPLHF. V and J are TRBV10-1 and TRBJ1-6; D is possibly TRBD1 (5 bases). The CDR3 is 13 amino acids. Germline values: CDR1 WNHNN, CDR2 SYGVQD (reference sequence). Trimming stripped 6 bases from V and 7 bases from J, with 10 bases between.